The clone carrying this T cell receptor (beta chain) turned up a few times. Its specificity is not known. This sequence may be a read error, since a much larger clone differs from it by one base. The source of the sample is a study of regulatory T cells in long-lasting Graves disease. Study-wide context: The definition of persistent Graves' disease was over 5 years of antithyroid drugs with positive TSH receptor antibodies.

Study-wide results and caveats: There was favoring of TRBV28, TRBJ1-2 and TRBJ2-5 in persistent disease.

From germline, CDR1 is MNHNS and CDR2 SASEGT. CDR3 length equals 17 residues. Time point: persistent/refractory GD, antithyroid drugs over 5 years with positive TRAb. The TCR library was made from RNA that had been extracted from PBMCs in TRIzol. Patients were enrolled at an endocrinology department in Xi'an, China. HTBI primers from iRepertoire and Arm-PCR of CDR3 regions yielded the TCR beta libraries. TCRdb independently ran MiXCR on the multiplex PCR reads; one entry per CDR3 protein. The table has about 470,000 distinct CDR3 sequences, less than 25% seen once. This clonotype originated in a female donor with Graves disease. V and J are TRBV6-1 and TRBJ2-5; TRBD2 matches at 9 bases. The source was peripheral blood mononuclear cells (PBMCs), collected when the disease was refractory, from a patient treated with antithyroid drugs. CDR3: CASSEFGAGGWEEAQYF. The CDR3 DNA is TGTGCCAGCAGTGAATTTGGAGCGGGAGGCTGGGAAGAGGCCCAGTACTTC.